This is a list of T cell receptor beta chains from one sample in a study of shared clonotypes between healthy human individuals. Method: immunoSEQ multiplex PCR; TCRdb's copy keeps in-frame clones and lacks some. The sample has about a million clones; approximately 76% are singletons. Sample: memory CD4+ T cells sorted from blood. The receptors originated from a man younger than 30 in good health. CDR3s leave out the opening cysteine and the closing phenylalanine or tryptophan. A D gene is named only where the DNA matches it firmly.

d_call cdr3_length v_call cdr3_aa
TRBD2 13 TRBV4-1 ASRPGTSGSYEQY
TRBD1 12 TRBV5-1 ASSVGQGTGELF
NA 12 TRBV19 ASSPLSGQETQY
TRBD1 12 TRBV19 ASSISTGGGGYT
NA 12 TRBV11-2 ASSSSTGNTEAF
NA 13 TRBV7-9 ASSLAGTGNTEAF
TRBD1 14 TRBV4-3 ASSQDWGQGGLGAF
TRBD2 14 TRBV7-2 ASSLGGSLPHYEQY
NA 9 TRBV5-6 ASSLMTGYT
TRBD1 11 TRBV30 AQKGGASYGYT
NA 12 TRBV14 ASSREALDYGST
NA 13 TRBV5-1 ASSLRDNLRGEQY
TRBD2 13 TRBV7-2 ASSLAPSGQETQY
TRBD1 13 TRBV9 ASSVGDRGNQPQH
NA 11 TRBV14 ASSQDWNSPLH
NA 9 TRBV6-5 ASSYYTEAF
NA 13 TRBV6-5 ASSYSILGGMKQF
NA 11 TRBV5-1 ASSQTPDTEAF
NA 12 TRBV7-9 ASSLVLGLDTQY
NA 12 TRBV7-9 ASSSLAGTDTQY
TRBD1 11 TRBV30 AWSGQGRSGYT
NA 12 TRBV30 AWIAGRGPHEQF
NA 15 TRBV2 ASSALGGNARVKTQY
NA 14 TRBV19 ASSTGTDRSGNTIY
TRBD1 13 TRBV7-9 ASSRTGTGTYEQY
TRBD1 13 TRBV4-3 ASSRDRGDNSPLH
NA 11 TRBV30 AWSRDGTYEQY
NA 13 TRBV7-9 ASSRAGGLQGTLF
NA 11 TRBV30 AWSLGLNYGYT
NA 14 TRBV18 ASSPRDRGLQETQY
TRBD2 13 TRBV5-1 ASKESSAGGYTQY
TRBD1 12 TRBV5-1 ASSPTGDNTEAF
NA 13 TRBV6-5 ASSYSIGKYNEQF
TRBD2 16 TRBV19 ASSPGLAGGPALYEQF
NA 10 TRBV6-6 ASSFTEKGYT
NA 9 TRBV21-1 ACTGGETQY
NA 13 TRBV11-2 ASSLGGREYEKLF
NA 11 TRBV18 ASSPMENYGYT
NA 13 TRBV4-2 ASSQGAGYDYGYT
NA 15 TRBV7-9 ASSLATNRDRATEAF
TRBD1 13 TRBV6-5 ASSRYRGTNSPLH
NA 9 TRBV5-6 ASTFRDTQY
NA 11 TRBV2 ASMRGAKNIQY
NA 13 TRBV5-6 ASSLEARNTGELF
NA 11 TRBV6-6 ASRNGMNTEAF
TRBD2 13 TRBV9 ASSTIAGGLGEQF
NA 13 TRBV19 ASIAVGNSNQPQH